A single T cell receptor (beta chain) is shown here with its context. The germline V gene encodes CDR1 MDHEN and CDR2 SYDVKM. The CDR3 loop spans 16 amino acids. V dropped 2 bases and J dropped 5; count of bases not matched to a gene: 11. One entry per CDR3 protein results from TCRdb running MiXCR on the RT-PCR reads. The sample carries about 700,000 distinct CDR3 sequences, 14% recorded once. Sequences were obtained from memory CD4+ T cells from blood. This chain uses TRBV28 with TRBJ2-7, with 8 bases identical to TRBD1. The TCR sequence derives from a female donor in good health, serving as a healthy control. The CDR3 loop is CASSLPTGRGQDEQYF. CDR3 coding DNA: TGTGCCAGCAGTTTACCCACCGGCAGGGGGCAGGACGAGCAGTACTTC.